This passage covers 20 T cell receptor beta chains from one sample sequenced in a study of blood T cell repertoires in COVID-19 (dated by TCRdb to the early 2020s). The library relied on the immunoSEQ multiplex PCR assay. Held by TCRdb, this immuneACCESS table contains in-frame sequences only and omits some clones. Under half of the omission traces to an unresolved V gene where checked; the cause of the rest is unknown. The sample table holds some 130,000 clones, of which approximately 88% were seen once. The ten largest clones take up around 13% of the sample. Specimen: peripheral blood. The receptor source for this set is a woman between 25 and 40 years old who had recovered from COVID-19.

The chain links TRBV29-1 to TRBJ2-7; 8 bases are a match to TRBD2. Germline assignment: CDR1 SQVTM and CDR2 ANQGSEA. Trimming at V came to 6 bases and at J to 6 bases, leaving 4 bases not matched to a gene. The length of the CDR3 is 11 residues. The CDR3 spells CSVRGTSEQYF. CDR3 DNA sequence: TGCAGCGTCCGCGGGACTAGCGAGCAGTACTTC.

This clone was recorded once. The chain has TRBV11-2 and TRBJ1-2, with TRBD1 as a possible D gene (6 bases). Germline lookup yields CDR1 SGHAT and CDR2 FQNNGV. The V end was cut by 5 bases, the J end by 5 bases, with 21 bases between. This CDR3 is built from 16 residues. CDR3: CASSPDLRGSLYGYTF. DNA of the CDR3: TGTGCCAGCAGCCCTGATCTAAGGGGGTCATTGTATGGCTACACCTTC.

The chain combines TRBV19 with TRBJ1-2; D is unclear. Germline CDR1 is LNHDA and CDR2 is SQIVND (reference sequence). This CDR3 contains 16 residues. Between the trimmed V and J ends, which lost 2 bases and 2 bases, there was a span of 15 bases. CDR3 amino acids: CASSISAISVNYGYTF. In DNA, the CDR3 is TGTGCCAGTAGTATATCAGCTATTAGCGTCAACTATGGCTACACCTTC.

This rearrangement joins TRBV9 to TRBJ2-1, with 8 bases identical to TRBD2. This CDR3 is built from 15 residues. Germline V gene lookup returns CDR1 SGDLS and CDR2 YYNGEE. J gave up 10 bases and V 0 bases, and 9 bases lay outside the gene matches. CDR3 sequence (DNA): TGTGCCAGCAGCGTAGTGCGGGAGGACTTCGGGGAGCAGTTCTTC. Protein: CASSVVREDFGEQFF.

This chain connects TRBV7-3 to TRBJ2-3, with D possibly matching TRBD1 (5 bases). Deletions cut 2 bases from V and 2 bases from J, with 11 bases between. The CDR3 consists of 15 residues. CDR1 is SGHTA, CDR2 FQGTGA, per germline. CDR3 coding DNA: TGTGCCAGCAGCTTAGAAAAGGGGATCACAGATACGCAGTATTTT. This sequence encodes CASSLEKGITDTQYF.

The chain uses TRBV5-1 and TRBJ1-1; 10 bases fit TRBD1. The CDR3 is 14 residues long. Germline V gene data show CDR1 as SGHRS and CDR2 as YFSETQ. V dropped 4 bases and J dropped 5; count of bases not matched to a gene: 5. Here the CDR3 DNA reads TGCGCCAGCAGCCAAGGACAGGGGGAAACTGAAGCTTTCTTT. Protein product: CASSQGQGETEAFF.

This chain joins TRBV30 and TRBJ2-7, with 7 bases aligning to TRBD1. This CDR3 region has 14 residues. V shed 5 bases and J 3 bases; nucleotides not matched to a gene: 10. CDR1 and CDR2 (germline): GTSNPN, SVGIG (reference sequence). CDR3 in DNA: TGTGCCTGGGCATTGGTAGGGGGCAACTACGAGCAGTACTTC. Encoded protein: CAWALVGGNYEQYF.

The chain links TRBV27 to TRBJ2-5; 9 bases line up with TRBD1. CDR3 length equals 14 residues. Germline lookup yields CDR1 MNHEY and CDR2 SMNVEV (reference sequence). V was pared by 5 bases and J by 3 bases, with 4 bases of the junction left unmatched. The CDR3 sequence is CASSLDRGEETQYF. CDR3 coding DNA: TGTGCCAGCAGTCTTGACAGGGGGGAAGAGACCCAGTACTTC.

The chain carries TRBV19 and TRBJ2-7, with TRBD2 identical over 7 bases. The CDR3 contains 15 residues. The J segment lost 7 bases and the V segment lost 9 bases, leaving 18 bases of the junction unmatched. In germline, CDR1 is LNHDA, CDR2 SQIVND (reference sequence). The CDR3 DNA reads TGTGCCAGCTCGTCTATAGCGGGCACCTTCGGAGAGCAGTACTTC. Translating it yields CASSSIAGTFGEQYF. The variable domain in full, completed from reference TRBV19 and TRBJ2-7, reads DGGITQSPKYLFRKEGQNVTLSCEQNLNHDAMYWYRQDPGQGLRLIYYSQIVNDFQKGDIAEGYSVSREKKESFPLTVTSAQKNPTAFYLCASSSIAGTFGEQYFGPGTRLTVT.

V usage is TRBV5-1 and J usage is TRBJ2-7; TRBD2 might be the D (5 bases). Trimming cost V 4 bases and J 4 bases, with 18 bases left between them. Germline CDR1 is SGHRS and CDR2 is YFSETQ. The CDR3 totals 15 residues. The chain's CDR3 is CASSGNSGAGYEQYF. The CDR3 coding sequence is TGCGCCAGCAGCGGCAATTCGGGCGCGGGTTACGAGCAGTACTTC.

The rearrangement uses TRBV30 and TRBJ1-3; TRBD1 matches at 7 bases. Germline loops: CDR1 GTSNPN, CDR2 SVGIG (reference sequence). This CDR3 is 15 amino acids long. The ends lost 3 bases at V and 4 bases at J; junction bases unmatched: 9. CDR3 protein: CAWRIGGSLGNTIYF. CDR3 in DNA: TGTGCCTGGAGGATAGGGGGCAGTCTAGGAAACACCATATATTTT.

The chain joins TRBV10-3 to TRBJ1-2; 9 bases map to TRBD1. CDR1 is ENHRY and CDR2 is SYGVKD in the germline V gene. V lost 0 bases to trimming and J lost 2 bases; unmatched junction nucleotides: 1. The CDR3 runs to 15 residues. In DNA, the CDR3 is TGTGCCATCAGTGAGTCAGGGACAGGGAACTATGGCTACACCTTC. Translation gives CAISESGTGNYGYTF.

This rearrangement joins TRBV24-1 to TRBJ1-4, with D possibly matching TRBD1 (6 bases). The CDR3 totals 18 residues. V shed 3 bases and J shed 7 bases, with 23 bases lying between them. Germline V gives CDR1 KGHDR, CDR2 SFDVKD. The CDR3 loop is CATSDPTANGTSFEKLFF. CDR3 in DNA: TGTGCCACCAGTGATCCAACGGCTAACGGGACATCCTTTGAAAAACTGTTTTTT.

V gene TRBV5-1 combines with J gene TRBJ1-2, with 7 positions matching TRBD1. The CDR3 has 11 amino acids. The germline CDR1 and CDR2 sequences are SGHRS and YFSETQ. The junction had 7 bases not matched to a gene; V was cut back by 7 bases and J by 10 bases. CDR3 loop: CASHGQADYTF. For the CDR3, the DNA is TGCGCCAGCCACGGACAGGCCGACTACACCTTC.

V usage is TRBV12-3 or TRBV12-4 and J usage is TRBJ2-5; the match to TRBD2 covers 7 bases. The CDR3 loop spans 13 amino acids. Trimming removed 5 bases from V and 5 bases from J; junction bases left unmatched: 5. The chain's CDR3 is CASSGGRGETQYF. The CDR3 DNA follows: TGTGCCAGCAGTGGCGGGAGAGGTGAGACCCAGTACTTC.

This clone turned up a few times. This chain uses TRBV12-3 or TRBV12-4 with TRBJ1-6, with 8 bases lining up with TRBD1. This CDR3 contains 13 residues. Losses at the gene ends were 7 bases for V and 10 bases for J; bases not matched to a gene: 6. The CDR3 loop is CASKQGGESPLHF. The CDR3, as DNA: TGTGCCAGCAAACAGGGGGGGGAATCACCCCTCCACTTT.

The table lists this clone with a count of one. This chain joins TRBV5-4 and TRBJ1-1, with no clear D. Germline CDR1 reads SGHNT; CDR2 reads YYREEE (reference sequence). This CDR3 is 14 amino acids long. V dropped 2 bases and J dropped 1 base, with 9 bases sitting between them. CDR3 residues: CASSFPGGNTEAFF. The DNA for the CDR3 is TGTGCCAGCAGCTTTCCCGGAGGGAACACTGAAGCTTTCTTT.

The chain has TRBV7-9 and TRBJ2-7, with D possibly TRBD2 on 6 matching bases. CDR1 and CDR2 (germline): SEHNR, FQNEAQ (reference sequence). The length of the CDR3 is 14 residues. The V and J ends lost 4 bases and 7 bases respectively, with 17 bases between them. CDR3 loop: CASSSIRGTQEQYF. The CDR3 bases are TGTGCCAGCAGCTCCATCCGCGGGACTCAAGAGCAGTACTTC. Looking up the rest from reference TRBV7-9 and TRBJ2-7 gives the full variable domain: DTGVSQNPRHKITKRGQNVTFRCDPISEHNRLYWYRQTLGQGPEFLTYFQNEAQLEKSRLLSDRFSAERPKGSFSTLEIQRTEQGDSAMYLCASSSIRGTQEQYFGPGTRLTVT.

This chain connects TRBV18 to TRBJ2-1; no reliable D call. The CDR3 is 14 amino acids. Germline V CDR1 and CDR2: KGHSH, LQKENI. V dropped 2 bases and J dropped 10 bases, with 15 bases sitting between them. Here the CDR3 DNA reads TGTGCCAGCTCACCAGAGGTACGAAGTCGAGAGCAGTTCTTC. Translation gives CASSPEVRSREQFF.

V usage is TRBV5-4 and J usage is TRBJ2-7; 14 bases line up with TRBD2. This CDR3 is 18 amino acids long. Germline CDR1 reads SGHNT; CDR2 reads YYREEE (reference sequence). Trimming at V came to 3 bases and at J to 4 bases, leaving 12 bases not matched to a gene. CDR3 amino acids: CASSSGTSGSGFRYEQYF. The CDR3 DNA follows: TGTGCCAGCAGCTCCGGGACTAGCGGGAGCGGGTTTAGATACGAGCAGTACTTC.